Following are 6 T cell receptor beta chains from one sample sequenced in a study of blood T cell repertoires in COVID-19. Only in-frame clones appear in the TCRdb table, and some are missing; sequencing was by immunoSEQ multiplex PCR. The sample holds around 260,000 clones, roughly 85% seen once. Sequencing was performed on peripheral blood. The receptors come from a man between 60 and 70 years old who had recovered from COVID-19.

The gene calls are TRBV4-2 and TRBJ1-4, with a weak D call TRBD1 (5 bases). V was cut by 5 bases and J by 2 bases, with 21 bases left in between. Germline V gene data show CDR1 as LGHNA and CDR2 as YNFKEQ. This CDR3 comprises 18 residues. CDR3 amino acids: CASSSRALAGETNEKLFF. In DNA form, the CDR3 reads TGTGCCAGCAGCTCGCGAGCCCTGGCGGGGGAGACTAATGAAAAACTGTTTTTT.

This chain connects TRBV18 to TRBJ2-3; 7 bases fit TRBD2. This CDR3 is built from 16 residues. Germline CDR1 and CDR2: KGHSH and LQKENI. J lost 2 bases, V lost 2 bases, and 7 bases had no gene match. The CDR3 nucleotides read TGTGCCAGCTCACCAACCCTAGCGGAGGTCACAGATACGCAGTATTTT. Amino acid sequence: CASSPTLAEVTDTQYF.

The chain is built from TRBV5-4 and TRBJ2-3, with D tentatively TRBD2 (7 bases). Looked up from germline, CDR1 is SGHNT and CDR2 is YYREEE (reference sequence). Trimming pared 4 bases from V and 5 bases from J, leaving 17 bases between. The CDR3 is 15 amino acids. The CDR3 DNA is TGTGCCAGCAGCCCCTTCGGGGGGCGACAAGATACGCAGTATTTT. Amino acids: CASSPFGGRQDTQYF.

This chain uses TRBV7-6 with TRBJ2-1, with 9 bases matching TRBD1. Germline assignment: CDR1 SGHVS and CDR2 FNYEAQ. The junction had 23 bases not matched to a gene; V was cut back by 4 bases and J by 4 bases. There are 21 residues in the CDR3. Written as DNA, the CDR3 is TGTGCCAGCAGCTCCCGTGCCGTCGTGGGCATGGCGGGACAGGGTTACAATGAGCAGTTCTTC. Its protein is CASSSRAVVGMAGQGYNEQFF.

The CDR3 sequence is CASSMTSGSLWEQFF. The CDR3 DNA follows: TGTGCCAGTAGTATGACTAGCGGGAGTTTGTGGGAGCAGTTCTTC. The rearrangement uses TRBV19 and TRBJ2-1; 12 bases map to TRBD2. Germline V gene data show CDR1 as LNHDA and CDR2 as SQIVND (reference sequence). The CDR3 runs 15 residues. The V and J ends lost 3 bases and 10 bases, in that order; junction bases with no gene match: 7.

The rearrangement joins TRBV12-3 or TRBV12-4 to TRBJ1-6, with 7 bases fitting TRBD1. The CDR3 contains 13 residues. The V gene end was trimmed by 6 bases and the J gene end by 10 bases; junction bases not matched to a gene: 6. Written as DNA, the CDR3 is TGTGCCAGCAGCCCGGGACAGCCATCACCCCTCCACTTT. As protein: CASSPGQPSPLHF.